The 14 T cell receptor beta chains given below trace back to one sample, sequenced in a study of blood T cells in healthy people across ages. A J-beta primer mix and a sample-barcoded 5' primer were used in a second PCR of about 6 to 12 cycles. TCRdb called the 5' RACE reads again in MiXCR, with one record for every CDR3 protein. Of about 930,000 distinct CDR3 sequences detected, almost 30% appear once; the ten largest clones hold roughly 10%. This sample was shared with a second study, whose subject was T cells of mothers and their children.

Sequenced material: blood. These receptors originate from a woman between 35 and 50 years old in good health.

V and J are TRBV7-2 and TRBJ1-5; D gene ambiguous. The CDR3 has 15 residues. Germline lookup yields CDR1 SGHTA and CDR2 FQGNSA. Trimming shortened V by 3 bases and J by 2 bases, and 11 bases separated the two germline ends. The CDR3 nucleotides read TGTGCCAGCAGCTTTTATCCGGTGGGCAATCAGCCCCAGCATTTT. Protein: CASSFYPVGNQPQHF. Full variable domain (remainder filled in from reference TRBV7-2 and TRBJ1-5): GAGVSQSPSNKVTEKGKDVELRCDPISGHTALYWYRQSLGQGLEFLIYFQGNSAPDKSGLPSDRFSAERTGGSVSTLTIQRTQQEDSAVYLCASSFYPVGNQPQHFGDGTRLSIL.

The sample holds many counts of this clonotype. The genes are TRBV7-2 and TRBJ2-2; 7 nucleotides match TRBD2. With V trimmed by 4 bases and J by 5 bases, 10 bases remained unmatched. Germline values: CDR1 SGHTA, CDR2 FQGNSA. This CDR3 is 16 amino acids long. The CDR3 loop is CASSSTPGLRTGELFF. In DNA, the CDR3 is TGTGCCAGCAGCTCGACTCCGGGACTACGTACCGGGGAGCTGTTTTTT.

This clonotype was seen a few times. J is TRBJ2-4 and V is TRBV3-1; the D is unclear. The V end lost 0 bases, the J end lost 5 bases, and 5 bases lay between the germline ends. The CDR3 covers 13 residues. Per the germline V gene, CDR1 is LGHDT and CDR2 is YNNKEL (reference sequence). The CDR3, as DNA: TGTGCCAGCAGCCAAGATAGACAAAACATTCAGTACTTC. Residues: CASSQDRQNIQYF.

This clonotype was seen once. One junction end does not reproduce the germline sequence, and a read error may be involved. The chain carries TRBV12-3 or TRBV12-4 and TRBJ2-3, with 13 bases matching TRBD2. The CDR3 runs 16 residues. This chain's CDR3 is CASSSRLAGGTDTEYF. As DNA, the CDR3 is TGTGCCAGCAGCTCGCGACTAGCGGGGGGCACAGATACGGAGTATTTT.

The chain employs TRBV20-1 and TRBJ2-2, with D perhaps matching TRBD1 or TRBD2 (6 bases each). The germline V and J ends were trimmed by 1 base and 4 bases, with 13 bases remaining between them. This CDR3 has 15 residues. Germline-derived CDR1 and CDR2 are DFQATT and SNEGSKA (reference sequence). The CDR3 protein is CSARVGGQITGELFF. The CDR3 DNA follows: TGCAGTGCTAGAGTTGGGGGGCAGATCACCGGGGAGCTGTTTTTT.

This clonotype was seen at least ten times. V is TRBV14 and J is TRBJ2-3; TRBD1 is a possible D gene (6 bases). V was clipped by 0 bases and J by 6 bases, with 16 bases between them. CDR3 length: 16 residues. CDR1 SGHDN and CDR2 FVKESK come from the germline V gene. CDR3 in DNA: TGTGCCAGCAGCCAAGAGTGGACAGTTGGGGCGGATACGCAGTATTTT. Its translation: CASSQEWTVGADTQYF.

Worth noting for this clonotype: With a much larger clone just one base away, this may be a read error. The V gene is TRBV10-3, the J gene TRBJ2-3; D is unresolved. The germline V gene has CDR1 ENHRY and CDR2 SYGVKD. V lost 1 base to trimming and J lost 10 bases, with 9 bases between them. This CDR3 has 12 amino acids. CDR3 in DNA: TGTGCCATCAGTGAGTATCGCGATGCGCAGTATTTT. Translated, it gives CAISEYRDAQYF.

This chain links TRBV10-3 with TRBJ1-2; TRBD1 might be the D (6 bases). The CDR3 runs 13 residues. Germline V lookup: CDR1 ENHRY, CDR2 SYGVKD. V shed 8 bases and J shed 2 bases, with 12 bases lying between them. The CDR3 DNA follows: TGTGCCATCGGGAAGGGGGACAACTATGGCTACACCTTC. It translates to CAIGKGDNYGYTF.

This clonotype was found many times. The chain has TRBV5-1 and TRBJ2-7, with 7 bases fitting TRBD1. CDR3 length: 14 residues. Germline V gene lookup returns CDR1 SGHRS and CDR2 YFSETQ. V lost 1 base, J lost 5 bases, and 6 bases stayed unmatched. The CDR3 here is CASSLIKGADEQYF. DNA of the CDR3: TGCGCCAGCAGCTTGATCAAGGGGGCCGACGAGCAGTACTTC.

A note on this clonotype: A read error may explain this, as a much larger clone is one base away. J is TRBJ2-5 and V is TRBV10-3; TRBD1 matches at 8 bases. Looked up from germline, CDR1 is ENHRY and CDR2 is SYGVKD. This CDR3 is 14 amino acids long. CDR3 in DNA: TGTGCCATCAGGGAGTCTTCGACAGGGGTTGAGCAGTACTTC. Its translation: CAIRESSTGVEQYF.

This clonotype was observed many times. The chain joins TRBV5-4 to TRBJ2-1; D assignment may be TRBD1 or TRBD2 (5 bases each). The CDR3 extends over 14 amino acids. The germline V gene has CDR1 SGHNT and CDR2 YYREEE (reference sequence). V lost 4 bases and J 4 bases, leaving 12 bases between the germline ends. The CDR3 nucleotides read TGTGCCAGCAGCCGGTCCTGGGGGTACAATGAGCAGTTCTTC. Encoded protein: CASSRSWGYNEQFF.

The rearrangement uses TRBV6-1 and TRBJ2-3; 8 bases align to TRBD2. In germline, CDR1 is MNHNS, CDR2 SASEGT. This CDR3 contains 19 residues. V lost 6 bases to trimming and J lost 2 bases; unmatched junction nucleotides: 19. The CDR3 loop is CASRAIRLLRGALTDTQYF. For the CDR3, the DNA is TGTGCCAGCAGAGCAATACGGCTCCTGCGGGGGGCCCTCACAGATACGCAGTATTTT.

This clonotype was detected many times. The gene calls are TRBV6-5 and TRBJ2-7; D is possibly TRBD1 (6 bases). The CDR3 extends over 15 amino acids. Trimming pared 6 bases from V and 2 bases from J, leaving 17 bases between. Germline V lookup: CDR1 MNHEY, CDR2 SVGAGI. The DNA of the CDR3 is TGTGCCAGCAGCTCCCGCCAGGGGACCCCCTACGAGCAGTACTTC. It is translated as CASSSRQGTPYEQYF.

This chain links TRBV4-1 with TRBJ2-5, with 12 bases fitting TRBD2. V shed 4 bases, J shed 4 bases, and the junction held 16 bases outside the gene matches. CDR1 is MGHRA, CDR2 YSYEKL, per germline. CDR3 length equals 19 residues. The CDR3 is CASSPRLAGVFSDGETQYF. DNA for the CDR3: TGCGCCAGCAGCCCAAGACTAGCGGGGGTTTTTTCGGACGGAGAGACCCAGTACTTC.